These 10 T cell receptor beta chains were all obtained from the same sample, sequenced in a study of shared clonotypes between healthy human individuals. Assay: immunoSEQ multiplex PCR; the TCRdb copy retains only in-frame clones and omits some. This table has millions of clones, more than 80% appearing once. The source material was naive CD4+ T cells sorted from blood. As for subset: CD45RA+ positively selected. All receptors derive from a man between 18 and 29 years old in good health.

The V call is TRBV5-1, the J call TRBJ2-2, with 7 bases that match TRBD1. This CDR3 has 15 amino acids. The V segment lost 1 base and the J segment 3 bases; nucleotides outside the gene matches: 3. Per the germline V gene, CDR1 is SGHRS and CDR2 is YFSETQ. The CDR3, as DNA: TGCGCCAGCAGCTTGTTCGACAGGGACACCGGGGAGCTGTTTTTT. Translated: CASSLFDRDTGELFF.

The V gene is TRBV9, the J gene TRBJ2-7; 7 positions agree with TRBD2. Trimming removed 3 bases from V and 0 bases from J; junction bases left unmatched: 12. CDR1 is SGDLS and CDR2 is YYNGEE in the germline V gene. This CDR3 is built from 17 residues. The CDR3: CASSAGGVGGSSYEQYF. The CDR3 DNA follows: TGTGCCAGCAGCGCCGGAGGGGTCGGGGGGAGCTCCTACGAGCAGTACTTC.

The V call is TRBV19, the J call TRBJ1-3; no clear D. Trimming pared 8 bases from V and 4 bases from J, leaving 15 bases between. Germline V gene data show CDR1 as LNHDA and CDR2 as SQIVND (reference sequence). The CDR3 is 14 amino acids. The CDR3 sequence is CASASWQLGNTIYF. DNA of the CDR3: TGTGCCAGTGCCTCCTGGCAGTTAGGAAACACCATATATTTT.

About this clone: Other DNA sequences in the sample encode the same CDR3. The V gene is TRBV30, the J gene TRBJ1-5, with D possibly TRBD1 on 5 matching bases. V gave up 0 bases and J gave up 5 bases, with 8 bases separating them. From germline, CDR1 is GTSNPN and CDR2 SVGIG (reference sequence). This CDR3 spans 13 amino acids. CDR3 amino acids: CAWSVGGDQPQHF. CDR3 in DNA: TGTGCCTGGAGTGTTGGAGGGGATCAGCCCCAGCATTTT.

The chain recombines TRBV19 with TRBJ2-3, with 10 positions matching TRBD1. CDR3 length: 15 residues. After removal of 9 bases from V and 4 bases from J, the junction contained 10 bases not matched to a gene. The V gene's germline CDR1 is LNHDA and CDR2 SQIVND (reference sequence). CDR3 protein: CASRPGQGNPDTQYF. In DNA form, the CDR3 reads TGTGCCAGCCGCCCGGGACAGGGGAATCCAGATACGCAGTATTTT. The full variable domain, rest sourced from reference TRBV19 and TRBJ2-3, is DGGITQSPKYLFRKEGQNVTLSCEQNLNHDAMYWYRQDPGQGLRLIYYSQIVNDFQKGDIAEGYSVSREKKESFPLTVTSAQKNPTAFYLCASRPGQGNPDTQYFGPGTRLTVL.

This rearrangement joins TRBV9 to TRBJ1-5; 7 positions match TRBD1. The V and J ends lost 3 bases and 0 bases, in that order; junction bases with no gene match: 3. CDR1 is SGDLS and CDR2 is YYNGEE in the germline V gene. The CDR3 consists of 15 residues. CDR3 in DNA: TGTGCCAGCAGCGCGGGACAGCTTAGCAATCAGCCCCAGCATTTT. This gives the protein CASSAGQLSNQPQHF.

The CDR3 sequence is CASSLGLAGETDTQYF. The DNA for the CDR3 is TGTGCCAGCAGCCTGGGACTAGCGGGGGAAACAGATACGCAGTATTTT. The genes are TRBV9 and TRBJ2-3, with 14 bases identical to TRBD2. The V gene's germline CDR1 is SGDLS and CDR2 YYNGEE. The CDR3 runs to 16 residues. The V segment lost 4 bases and the J segment 3 bases; nucleotides outside the gene matches: 4.

This clone was seen only a few times. This sample includes further DNA sequences coding for the same CDR3. The V gene is TRBV6-5, the J gene TRBJ1-1; D uncertain. V was trimmed by 4 bases and J by 0 bases, leaving 3 bases between them. This CDR3 is 12 amino acids long. In germline, CDR1 is MNHEY, CDR2 SVGAGI. CDR3 protein: CASSSVNTEAFF. The CDR3 DNA follows: TGTGCCAGCAGTTCTGTGAACACTGAAGCTTTCTTT.

The chain recombines TRBV11-2 with TRBJ2-3; tentatively, D is TRBD2 (5 bases). V dropped 1 base and J dropped 6 bases, with 17 bases sitting between them. There are 16 residues in the CDR3. Germline V CDR1 and CDR2: SGHAT, FQNNGV. This chain's CDR3 is CASSLVASSSPDTQYF. DNA of the CDR3: TGTGCCAGCAGCTTAGTGGCTAGCTCCTCACCCGATACGCAGTATTTT. Full variable domain (outside the CDR3, taken from reference TRBV11-2 and TRBJ2-3): EAGVAQSPRYKIIEKRQSVAFWCNPISGHATLYWYQQILGQGPKLLIQFQNNGVVDDSQLPKDRFSAERLKGVDSTLKIQPAKLEDSAVYLCASSLVASSSPDTQYFGPGTRLTVL.

This chain joins TRBV11-3 and TRBJ2-5; D is possibly TRBD1 (5 bases). This CDR3 has 19 residues. In germline, CDR1 is SGHNT, CDR2 YENEEA. V lost 1 base to trimming and J lost 0 bases, with 21 bases between them. The chain's CDR3 is CASSLGLLDRPNYQETQYF. CDR3 DNA: TGTGCCAGCAGCTTAGGTTTGCTAGACAGACCCAATTACCAAGAGACCCAGTACTTC.